This TCR beta chain was observed in a study of OX40 agonist ivuxolimab in advanced cancers. Across the study: Dose-escalation patients suffered from hepatocellular carcinoma, melanoma, renal cell or head and neck cancer.

With 0 bases removed from V and 5 bases from J, the gap between germline ends came to 19 bases. This CDR3 has 17 amino acids. CDR1 and CDR2 from the germline V gene are WNHNN and SYGVQD (reference sequence). Produced via immunoSEQ multiplex PCR; TCRdb's table is partial and in-frame only. The data contain tens of thousands of clones, over 65% of them seen just once; the ten biggest clones take up about 20%. This clone was observed a handful of times. The target antigen is unknown. Findings and limits, study-wide: There were, on average, more expanded clones in CD8+ T cells than in CD4+.

The V call is TRBV10-1, the J call TRBJ2-5; a possible D gene is TRBD1 (6 bases). This receptor was obtained from an adult with an advanced solid tumor such as melanoma, head and neck, liver or kidney cancer. The sequencing used CD4+ or CD8+ T cells sorted from blood, collected in a trial of the OX40 agonist ivuxolimab. The CDR3: CASSESRATGPRETQYF. The CDR3 DNA follows: TGCGCCAGCAGTGAGTCTAGAGCAACAGGGCCTCGGGAGACCCAGTACTTC.